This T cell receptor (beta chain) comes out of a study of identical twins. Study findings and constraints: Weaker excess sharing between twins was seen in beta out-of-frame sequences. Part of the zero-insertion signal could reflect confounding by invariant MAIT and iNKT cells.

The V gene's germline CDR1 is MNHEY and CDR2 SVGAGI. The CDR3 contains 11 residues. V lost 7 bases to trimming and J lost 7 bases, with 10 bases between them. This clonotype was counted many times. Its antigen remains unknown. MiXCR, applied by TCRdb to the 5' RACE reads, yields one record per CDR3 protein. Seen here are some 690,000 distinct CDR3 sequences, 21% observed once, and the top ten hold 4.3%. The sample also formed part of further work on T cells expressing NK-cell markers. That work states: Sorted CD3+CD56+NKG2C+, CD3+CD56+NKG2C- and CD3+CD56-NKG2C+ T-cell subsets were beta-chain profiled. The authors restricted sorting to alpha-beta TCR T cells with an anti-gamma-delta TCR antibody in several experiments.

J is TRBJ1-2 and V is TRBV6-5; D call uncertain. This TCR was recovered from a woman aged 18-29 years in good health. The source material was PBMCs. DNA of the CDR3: TGTGCCAGCAAAAATCCGGGTGGCTACACCTTC. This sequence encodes CASKNPGGYTF.